This is a list of T cell receptor beta chains from one sample in a study of control samples from healthy donors and cancer patients. The data were produced by immunoSEQ multiplex PCR, yet TCRdb's version contains in-frame clones alone and is incomplete. The table shows around 180,000 clones, with 94% occurring only once. Material for sequencing was blood. The receptors were sampled from a young woman in good health. Each CDR3 is given with its conserved first and last residue. A D gene is named only where the DNA matches it firmly.

V gene	J gene	D gene	CDR3 protein	CDR3 DNA
TRBV25-1	TRBJ2-1	NA	CASSDRPHNEQFF	TGTGCCAGCAGTGATCGTCCCCACAATGAGCAGTTCTTC
TRBV10-3	TRBJ1-2	TRBD1	CAISESTGQGAF	TGTGCCATCAGTGAGTCGACGGGACAGGGGGCCTTC
TRBV5-4	TRBJ2-5	NA	CASSRPRGTQETQYF	TGTGCCAGCAGCCGACCCAGGGGGACTCAAGAGACCCAGTACTTC
TRBV7-9	TRBJ2-7	NA	CASTPGGGFKNEQYF	TGTGCCAGCACCCCAGGCGGGGGCTTCAAGAACGAGCAGTACTTC
TRBV6-6	TRBJ1-6	TRBD1	CASSPGQGSHPTDSPLHF	TGTGCCAGCAGTCCGGGACAGGGGTCCCACCCGACCGATTCACCCCTCCACTTT
TRBV5-1	TRBJ2-1	NA	CASSLAGTGREFF	TGCGCCAGCAGCTTGGCCGGAACGGGTAGGGAGTTCTTC
TRBV4-3	TRBJ1-1	NA	CASSQVSGTEAFF	TGCGCCAGCAGCCAAGTTAGCGGGACTGAAGCTTTCTTT
TRBV7-9	TRBJ1-4	NA	CASSSYREGAEKLFF	TGTGCCAGCAGCTCCTACAGGGAAGGGGCTGAAAAACTGTTTTTT
TRBV4-3	TRBJ2-7	TRBD1	CASSQDLTGVSYEQYF	TGCGCCAGCAGCCAGGACCTGACAGGGGTTTCCTACGAGCAGTACTTC
TRBV28	TRBJ1-2	NA	CASSLWARLQANYGYTF	TGTGCCAGCAGTTTATGGGCCAGGCTACAAGCTAACTATGGCTACACCTTC
TRBV6-6	TRBJ2-1	NA	CASSGGVPYNEQFF	TGTGCCAGCAGTGGGGGAGTACCCTACAATGAGCAGTTCTTC
TRBV28	TRBJ2-5	TRBD1	CASSRDRGGEETQYF	TGTGCCAGCAGTCGGGACAGGGGAGGAGAAGAGACCCAGTACTTC
TRBV19	TRBJ2-6	NA	CASSSGYSSGANVLTF	TGTGCCAGTAGTAGCGGTTATAGCTCTGGGGCCAACGTCCTGACTTTC
TRBV27	TRBJ1-2	NA	CASSLLPGVENYGYTF	TGTGCCAGCAGTTTATTGCCAGGGGTCGAAAACTATGGCTACACCTTC
TRBV5-1	TRBJ2-1	TRBD2	CASSLLAGVAEQFF	TGCGCCAGCAGCTTGCTAGCGGGAGTGGCTGAGCAGTTCTTC
TRBV9	TRBJ2-3	TRBD2	CASSVSSGYRSDTQYF	TGTGCCAGCAGCGTATCTAGCGGGTATCGGTCAGATACGCAGTATTTT
TRBV6-5	TRBJ1-1	TRBD1	CASSPFRGLNTEAFF	TGTGCCAGCAGTCCGTTCAGGGGGCTGAACACTGAAGCTTTCTTT
TRBV7-8	TRBJ1-5	NA	CASSLYRVGGNQPQHF	TGTGCCAGCAGCTTGTACAGGGTAGGGGGCAATCAGCCCCAGCATTTT
TRBV9	TRBJ1-3	NA	CASSVDGGLGNTIYF	TGTGCCAGCAGCGTAGACGGCGGATTAGGAAACACCATATATTTT
TRBV6-5	TRBJ1-5	NA	CASRLDSYSNQPQHF	TGTGCCAGCAGACTTGACAGTTATAGCAATCAGCCCCAGCATTTT
TRBV7-2	TRBJ1-5	NA	CASSFSGQPQHF	TGTGCCAGCAGCTTCTCAGGTCAGCCCCAGCATTTT
TRBV29-1	TRBJ1-4	NA	CSVEDPGWGYEKLFF	TGCAGCGTTGAAGATCCGGGGTGGGGTTATGAAAAACTGTTTTTT
TRBV24-1	TRBJ2-3	TRBD1	CATSDLLPDRGNPDTQYF	TGTGCCACCAGTGATTTGCTTCCGGACAGGGGGAATCCAGATACGCAGTATTTT
TRBV24-1	TRBJ1-2	NA	CATSDSGTNYGYTF	TGTGCCACCAGTGATTCCGGGACAAACTATGGCTACACCTTC